These T cell receptor beta chains were read from a single sample in a study of cytomegalovirus exposure and HLA in healthy donors. The method was immunoSEQ multiplex PCR; TCRdb's version includes in-frame clones alone and lacks a portion of them. Of about 140,000 clones listed, approximately 80% are singletons. The sequencing input was PBMCs. These receptors came from a woman in her forties in good health and CMV-seropositive. Each CDR3 is given with its conserved first and last residue. Fields, in order: V gene, D gene, J gene, clone size, CDR3 DNA, CDR3 protein. The D gene is left open where the match is weak. Part of the rows lack a size; the others show once, few, many or a class for expanded clones.

>TRBV5-6|.|TRBJ2-1|.
TGTGCCAGCAGCCCGGGGCCGGACAGGGAGGGCGAGCAGTTCTTC
CASSPGPDREGEQFF
>TRBV6-1|.|TRBJ2-1|.
TGTGCCAGCAGCGACAAAGCAGGGACCTACAATGAGCAGTTCTTC
CASSDKAGTYNEQFF
>TRBV28|.|TRBJ2-7|.
TGTGCCAGCAGACCAGACAGGTTTCTCTACGAGCAGTACTTC
CASRPDRFLYEQYF
>TRBV19|.|TRBJ2-1|.
TGTGCCAGTAGTATAGGATCGGGGAGACTAGAGCAGTTCTTC
CASSIGSGRLEQFF
>TRBV18|.|TRBJ2-2|.
TGTGCCAGCTCTCCGACTGGCGAGGAGACCGGGGAGCTGTTTTTT
CASSPTGEETGELFF
>TRBV15|.|TRBJ2-5|.
TGTGCCACCAGCCTTCTTGGGCAGGGCCCCAAAGAGACCCAGTACTTC
CATSLLGQGPKETQYF
>TRBV6-1|TRBD2|TRBJ2-1|.
TGTGCCAGCAGTGAAGGGAAGCGGGAGTTCTACAATGAGCAGTTCTTC
CASSEGKREFYNEQFF
>TRBV7-8|.|TRBJ1-1|few
TGTGCCAGCAGCCCCTGGGCCTCGAACACTGAAGCTTTCTTT
CASSPWASNTEAFF
>TRBV13|TRBD1|TRBJ2-7|.
TGTGCCAGCAGCTCCCGGGACAGGGGCTACGAGCAGTACTTC
CASSSRDRGYEQYF
>TRBV19|.|TRBJ2-7|.
TGTGCCAGTACGGACTTGACCACGATCTCCTACGAGCAGTACTTC
CASTDLTTISYEQYF
>TRBV11-3|TRBD2|TRBJ2-1|once
TGTGCCAGCAGCCCCGGGACTAGCGGGCTACCCTACAATGAGCAGTTCTTC
CASSPGTSGLPYNEQFF
>TRBV18|.|TRBJ2-4|few
TGTGCCAGCTCACCACCAGGAGTAGCCAAAAACATTCAGTACTTC
CASSPPGVAKNIQYF
>TRBV27|TRBD1|TRBJ1-1|many
TGTGCCAGCGGGACAGGGGTGAACACTGAAGCTTTCTTT
CASGTGVNTEAFF
>TRBV2|.|TRBJ2-3|once
TGTGCCAGCAGTGGACCAGGGGGCACAGATACGCAGTATTTT
CASSGPGGTDTQYF
>TRBV27|TRBD2|TRBJ2-1|.
TGTGCCAGCAGTTTAAATCCGGAACTAGCGGGAGAAGGCAATGAGCAGTTCTTC
CASSLNPELAGEGNEQFF
>TRBV7-7|.|TRBJ2-1|.
TGTGCTAGCAGCTTAGGGCTAGCTTCCTACAATGAGCAGTTCTTC
CASSLGLASYNEQFF
>TRBV5-8|TRBD1|TRBJ2-3|.
TGTGCCAGCAGCCGAGGACAGGGGGTGGCAGATACGCAGTATTTT
CASSRGQGVADTQYF
>TRBV5-4|.|TRBJ2-1|.
TGTGCCAGCAGCGTTACCGGACGGGGCTACAATGAGCAGTTCTTC
CASSVTGRGYNEQFF
>TRBV29-1|.|TRBJ1-1|.
TGCAGCGTTGCAGGCGGGGGAGGGACTGAAGCTTTCTTT
CSVAGGGGTEAFF
>TRBV5-4|.|TRBJ1-3|.
TGTGCCAGCAGCTTGGACGGGGGGTCTGGAAACACCATATATTTT
CASSLDGGSGNTIYF
>TRBV5-1|.|TRBJ2-1|.
TGCGCCAGCAGCTTGGATGGTAGCCTTCTAAAGCAGTTCTTC
CASSLDGSLLKQFF
>TRBV2|TRBD1|TRBJ1-1|.
TGTGCCAGCAGCGCCCAGGGGGTCGGTAACACTGAAGCTTTCTTT
CASSAQGVGNTEAFF
>TRBV19|TRBD1|TRBJ1-3|.
TGTGCCAGTAGTATTCAGGGGGCGCGGGTCGGTGGAAACATCATATATTTT
CASSIQGARVGGNIIYF